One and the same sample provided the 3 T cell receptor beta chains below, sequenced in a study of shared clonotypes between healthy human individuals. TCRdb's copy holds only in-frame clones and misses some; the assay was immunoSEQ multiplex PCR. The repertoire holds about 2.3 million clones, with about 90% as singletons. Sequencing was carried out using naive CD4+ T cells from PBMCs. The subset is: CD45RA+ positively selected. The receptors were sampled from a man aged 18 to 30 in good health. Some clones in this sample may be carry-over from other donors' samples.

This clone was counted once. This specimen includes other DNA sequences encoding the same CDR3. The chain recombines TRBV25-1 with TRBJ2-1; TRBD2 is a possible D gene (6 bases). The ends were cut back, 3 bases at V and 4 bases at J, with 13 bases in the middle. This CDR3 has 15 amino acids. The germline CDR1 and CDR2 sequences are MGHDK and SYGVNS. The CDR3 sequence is CASSEPGLAYNEQFF. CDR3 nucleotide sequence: TGTGCCAGCAGTGAGCCGGGACTGGCGTACAATGAGCAGTTCTTC.

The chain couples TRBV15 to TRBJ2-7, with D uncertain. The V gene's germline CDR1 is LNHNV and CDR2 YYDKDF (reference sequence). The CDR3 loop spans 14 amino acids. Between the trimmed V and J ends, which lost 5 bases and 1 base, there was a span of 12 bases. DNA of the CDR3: TGTGCCACCAGCCCGTGGCCTGGTTCCTACGAGCAGTACTTC. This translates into CATSPWPGSYEQYF.

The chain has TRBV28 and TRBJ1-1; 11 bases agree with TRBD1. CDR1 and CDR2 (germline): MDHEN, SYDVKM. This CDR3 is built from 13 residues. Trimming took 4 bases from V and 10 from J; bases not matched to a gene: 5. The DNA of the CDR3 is TGTGCCAGCAGTTCGTGGGACAGGGGGGGAGCTTTCTTT. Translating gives CASSSWDRGGAFF. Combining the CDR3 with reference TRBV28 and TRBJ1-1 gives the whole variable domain DVKVTQSSRYLVKRTGEKVFLECVQDMDHENMFWYRQDPGLGLRLIYFSYDVKMKEKGDIPEGYSVSREKKERFSLILESASTNQTSMYLCASSSWDRGGAFFGQGTRLTVV.